This TCR beta chain was observed in a study of T-cell reconstitution after alpha-beta-depleted transplantation in children. The library targeted TCRbeta and was prepared with unique molecular identifiers. From the PCR reads, TCRdb called clonotypes with MiXCR, one entry per CDR3 protein. The sample lists around 400,000 distinct CDR3 sequences; around 21% were seen once. This CDR3 is built from 13 residues. Germline CDR1 is SEHNR and CDR2 is FQNEAQ (reference sequence). V was clipped by 4 bases and J by 8 bases; unmatched bases: 2. This clonotype was detected only a few times. The chain couples TRBV7-9 to TRBJ2-7; 13 bases line up with TRBD2. This specimen consisted of PBMCs from the stem cell graft donor, obtained from the stem cell graft. The sequence was obtained from a human donor who donated a stem cell graft to a child with acute myeloid leukemia. CDR3 sequence: CASSSGLAGKQYF. The CDR3 DNA sequence: TGTGCCAGCAGCTCGGGACTAGCGGGAAAGCAGTACTTC.